This T cell receptor beta chain was obtained from a study of technical replicates of blood from a few donors (TCRdb year 2017). V trim: 6 bases; J trim: 4 bases; unmatched bases: 11. Reading from cysteine to phenylalanine, the CDR3 counts 15 amino acids. Left in the record is the CDR3 DNA by itself, 45 bases read in frame from the first base. According to the germline V gene, CDR1 reads SNHLY and CDR2 reads FYNNEI. Library preparation was by the immunoSEQ multiplex PCR assay. This is the immuneACCESS table as TCRdb keeps it, with only in-frame sequences that have V and J called. A part of the clones is gone; compared with another copy, unresolved V genes explain less than half, and the rest is unexplained. This sample has approximately 99,000 clones in its table, and 95% of those were observed once. In total, the top ten clones hold 0.21% of the sample. As to this clone: What this receptor recognizes is not known. There are no base qualities to consult, and no much larger clone falls within one base.

The sample consisted of T cells isolated from PBMCs. The source is a human donor in good health. The chain links TRBV2 with TRBJ1-2, with 7 central nucleotides matching TRBD1. The DNA sequence follows: TGTGCCAGCAGCGCCTCTCGACAGGGTCTCTATGGCTACACCTTC. Translated, this gives CASSASRQGLYGYTF.